This TCR beta chain was captured in a study of tissue T cells after allogeneic stem cell transplantation. Findings and limits, study-wide: Sampling depth was limited, and the cohort was small and clinically varied. In patients and mice, blood and spleen missed much of tissue repertoire.

Germline CDR1 is GFQATS and CDR2 is STVNSAI. The CDR3 sequence is 12 residues long. The trim removed 3 bases at V and 10 bases at J, leaving 8 bases unmatched. Of note for this clone: Its antigen is unknown. Genes and germline are mouse. The read comes to an end 1 residue before the CDR3 does, leaving the germline J gene to fill in the end.

TCRbeta CDR3 was sequenced at survey depth with template counts. Clones were sequenced by immunoSEQ multiplex PCR, and TCRdb holds only the in-frame ones, with some missing. The table shows about 17,000 clones, with about three quarters occurring only once. The V call is TRBV20, the J call TRBJ1-1; 7 bases align to TRBD1. The sequenced sample was spleen. The sequence was collected from a female BALB/c mouse in good health. Strain haplotype at MHC: H2-d. The CDR3 spells CGARDREVGVFF. The sequenced part of the CDR3 DNA is TGTGGTGCTAGAGACAGGGAAGTTGGAGTCTTC.